This T cell receptor beta chain stems from a study of CD8+CD57+ T cells in acquired aplastic anemia (dated by TCRdb to between 2018 and 2020). Study-level background: On average, sorted CD4+ and CD8+ cells yielded about 3 ug of extracted DNA, with a range of about 0.19 to 30 ug. An average of approximately 10 million reads for CD4+ cells and 12 million or so reads for CD8+ cells was obtained from healthy donor samples.

Points the paper makes about the study in general: Twenty-nine CD8+ CDR3 sequences were shared between patients and controls but appeared highly expressed in patients and within their immunodominant clones. No significant difference in CD8+ Simpson's diversity was found between patients and healthy controls (P=0.060).

Profiling of TCR beta VDJ combinations and CDR3 sequences used genomic DNA as the template. TCR repertoire sequencing was run on an Illumina HiSeq 2000. As for the authors' bioinformatics: Repertoire assessment relied on Simpson's diversity index, CDR3 size and DJ length profiles, and TRBV/TRBJ rearrangement plots. The immunodominant clone was defined as the most abundant DNA sequence in deep sequencing data. CDR3 amino acid sequences were checked for sharing between subjects and were compared against published repertoires and the VDJdb database. The raw public reads went through TCRdb reprocessing: fastp at Q25, MiXCR clone calling, in-frame beta chains kept. Each record represents a unique CDR3 protein, reported with the most common genes and DNA among its rows. The V and J calls were determined by TCRdb, not by the authors. The sample table contains over 150,000 distinct CDR3 sequences; only one count was recorded for around 40% of them. The leading ten clones occupy approximately 1.1% of the sample.

The study deep-sequenced TCR repertoires of sorted CD4+ and CD8+ blood T cells from severe aplastic anemia patients and healthy subjects. Ficoll-Paque density gradient centrifugation was used to isolate peripheral blood mononuclear cells. Before DNA was extracted, CD4+ and CD8+ T cells were sorted using either FACS or magnetic beads. V ends up 3 bases short and J 9 bases short, with an unmatched junction base count of 11. Per the germline V gene, SNHLY is the CDR1 and FYNNEI is the CDR2. The CDR3, from cysteine to phenylalanine, totals 15 residues. Only the CDR3 DNA is retained, 45 bases long and in frame from the first base. This clonotype has more than one count but fewer than ten. This receptor's antigen is unknown. Base qualities are not recorded, but no much larger clone differs from it by a single base.

The chain was built from TRBV2 and TRBJ1-5, and TRBD1 aligns with 7 junction nucleotides. The sequence was collected from a human donor in good health. The specimen sequenced was sorted CD4+, CD8+, or CD8+CD57+ T cells (not recorded which) from PBMCs. The nucleotides are TGTGCCAGCAGTGACGAAGACAGGGATCTGTCGCCCCAGCATTTT. Translated, it gives CASSDEDRDLSPQHF.